Included here is one TCR beta chain sequence, with context. Donors were grouped by their self-reported clinical history. Cohort 3 recovery required two negative PCRs, clearance, or symptom resolution. The CDR3 runs to 13 residues. V lost 10 bases and J 2 bases, leaving 11 bases between the germline ends. The V gene's germline CDR1 is SGHTA and CDR2 FQGNSA. This sample was included in a study of blood T cell repertoires in COVID-19. Across the whole study: PBMCs, B-cell-depleted T cells, or T cells provided the cDNA or gDNA that made up the material.

In the authors' workflow: Nucleated cell counts were estimated from reference gene primer amplification. The protocol was immunoSEQ multiplex PCR, while the TCRdb copy is restricted to in-frame clones and leaves out a portion. V, J and clone size were drawn from that table, and D and trimming were deduced from the DNA. The sample shows approximately 170,000 clones, over 80% of them seen only once. The sequence came from a woman aged 45 to 65 who had recovered from COVID-19. What was sequenced was PBMCs or T cells enriched from blood (not recorded which). The chain is built from TRBV7-2 and TRBJ2-2; D may be TRBD1 (6 bases). CDR3 protein: CATDRLNTGELFF. The DNA for the CDR3 is TGTGCCACCGACAGGCTAAACACCGGGGAGCTGTTTTTT.